This T cell receptor beta chain was profiled in a study of CD8+ T cells in alopecia areata. About the study: The authors scored treated patients' severity by affected scalp percentage.

cDNA prepared by RNA extraction and subsequent reverse transcription served as the template for sequencing. Libraries were prepared by immunoSEQ multiplex PCR; TCRdb keeps only in-frame clonotypes and omits some of them. The sample contains around 100,000 clones, 50% to 60% of which appear only once. Study-wide results and caveats: Across lesional scalp, and particularly alopecia totalis/universalis, clonality surpassed that of normal scalp. Under tofacitinib, fewer expanded CD8+ clones appeared among the top 100 scalp clones. Resident alphabeta T-cell populations of normal skin are likewise subject to sequencing in scalp samples.

The germline CDR1 and CDR2 sequences are LNHNV and YYDKDF (reference sequence). The CDR3 runs to 12 residues. Deletions cut 1 base from V and 8 bases from J, with 8 bases between. Worth noting for this clone: The antigen is undetermined.

Treatment of the sample: oral pan-JAK inhibitor, 5-10 mg twice daily. The chain employs TRBV15 and TRBJ1-1; D uncertain. The sample was CD8+ T cells sorted from blood, taken at week 56, from a patient treated with tofacitinib. The TCR was taken from a human donor with alopecia areata. DNA for the CDR3: TGTGCCACCAGCAGAGTGCGAGGGGAAGCTTTCTTT. This translates into CATSRVRGEAFF.